One TCR beta chain is described in this entry. The entry originates in a study of blood T cell repertoires in COVID-19. Turning to the study itself: COVID-19 samples collected from the United States, Italy and Spain covered acute and convalescent phases. Sources were T cells, B-cell-depleted T cells, or PBMCs; the material itself was cDNA or gDNA.

The authors' processing: Reference gene primer amplification gave estimated nucleated cell counts. The data were produced by immunoSEQ multiplex PCR, yet TCRdb's version contains in-frame clones alone and is incomplete. Clone size and V and J calls were adopted from that table, with D and trimming inferred from the DNA. The sample includes 200,000 to 250,000 clones, approximately 84% of them seen just once. V shed 5 bases and J 4 bases; nucleotides not matched to a gene: 7. CDR3 length equals 14 residues. Germline-derived CDR1 and CDR2 are SGHTA and FQGNSA. This clonotype was sampled from a woman of 80 years or more with acute or convalescent COVID-19. The V call is TRBV7-2, the J call TRBJ2-5, with 7 bases matching TRBD2. Sequencing used peripheral blood. The CDR3 sequence is CASSLGPSGETQYF. The DNA for the CDR3 is TGTGCCAGCAGCCTAGGGCCTAGCGGAGAGACCCAGTACTTC.